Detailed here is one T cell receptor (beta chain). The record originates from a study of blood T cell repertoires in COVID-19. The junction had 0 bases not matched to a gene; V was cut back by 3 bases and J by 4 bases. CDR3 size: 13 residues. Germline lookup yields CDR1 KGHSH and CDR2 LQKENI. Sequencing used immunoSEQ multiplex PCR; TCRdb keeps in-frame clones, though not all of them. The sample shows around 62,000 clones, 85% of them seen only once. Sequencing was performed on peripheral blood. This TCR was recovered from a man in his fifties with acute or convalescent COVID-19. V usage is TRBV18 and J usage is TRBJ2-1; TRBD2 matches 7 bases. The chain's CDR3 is CASSPGGYNEQFF. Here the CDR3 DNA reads TGTGCCAGCTCACCGGGGGGGTACAATGAGCAGTTCTTC.